This T cell receptor beta chain was sequenced for a study of CDR3 diversity in severe acne. Between the trimmed V and J ends, which lost 8 bases and 4 bases, there was a span of 6 bases. The CDR3 spans 11 residues. The germline V gene encodes CDR1 LNHNV and CDR2 YYDKDF (reference sequence). TCRdb itself ran the PCR reads through MiXCR, one entry per CDR3 protein. This sample has approximately 77,000 distinct CDR3 sequences, with about 53% found just once. Specimen: blood. V and J are TRBV15 and TRBJ1-3; D uncertain. The TCR comes from a male donor with severe acne vulgaris. Here the CDR3 reads CATRGGNTIYF. CDR3 nucleotides: TGTGCCACCCGCGGGGGAAACACCATATATTTT.